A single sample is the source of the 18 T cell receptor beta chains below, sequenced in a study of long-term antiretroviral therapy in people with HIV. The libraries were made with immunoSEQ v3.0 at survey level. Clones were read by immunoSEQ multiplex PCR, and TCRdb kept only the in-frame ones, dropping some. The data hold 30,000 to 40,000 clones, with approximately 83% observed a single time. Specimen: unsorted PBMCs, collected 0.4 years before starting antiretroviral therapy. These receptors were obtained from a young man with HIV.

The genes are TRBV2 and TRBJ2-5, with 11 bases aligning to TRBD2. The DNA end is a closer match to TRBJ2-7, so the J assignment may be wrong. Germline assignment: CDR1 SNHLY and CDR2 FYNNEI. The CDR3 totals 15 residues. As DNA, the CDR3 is TGTGCCAGCAGTGCCTGGACTAGCGGGCACTACGAGCAGTACTTC. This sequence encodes CASSAWTSGHYEQYF.

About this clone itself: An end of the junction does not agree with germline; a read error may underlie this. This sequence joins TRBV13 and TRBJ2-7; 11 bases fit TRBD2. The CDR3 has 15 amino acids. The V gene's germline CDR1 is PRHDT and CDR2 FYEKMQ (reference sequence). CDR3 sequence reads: CASSLGSGRAGEQYF. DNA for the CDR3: TGTGCCAGCAGCCTAGGTAGCGGGAGGGCCGGCGAGCAGTACTTC. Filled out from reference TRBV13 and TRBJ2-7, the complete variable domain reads AAGVIQSPRHLIKEKRETATLKCYPIPRHDTVYWYQQGPGQDPQFLISFYEKMQSDKGSIPDRFSAQQFSDYHSELNMSSLELGDSALYFCASSLGSGRAGEQYFGPGTRLTVT.

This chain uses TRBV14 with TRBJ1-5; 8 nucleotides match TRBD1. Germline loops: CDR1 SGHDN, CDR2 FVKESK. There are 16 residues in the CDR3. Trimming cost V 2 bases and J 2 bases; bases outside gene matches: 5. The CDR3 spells CASSQPQDRGNQPQHF. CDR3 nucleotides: TGTGCCAGCAGCCAACCCCAGGACAGGGGCAATCAGCCCCAGCATTTT. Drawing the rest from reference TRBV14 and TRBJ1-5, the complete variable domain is EAGVTQFPSHSVIEKGQTVTLRCDPISGHDNLYWYRRVMGKEIKFLLHFVKESKQDESGMPNNRFLAERTGGTYSTLKVQPAELEDSGVYFCASSQPQDRGNQPQHFGDGTRLSIL.

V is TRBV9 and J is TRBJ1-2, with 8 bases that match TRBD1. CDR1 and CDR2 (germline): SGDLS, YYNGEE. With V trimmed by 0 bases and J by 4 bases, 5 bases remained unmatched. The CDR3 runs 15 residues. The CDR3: CASSVGRQGFYGYTF. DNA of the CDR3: TGTGCCAGCAGCGTAGGGCGACAGGGGTTCTATGGCTACACCTTC.

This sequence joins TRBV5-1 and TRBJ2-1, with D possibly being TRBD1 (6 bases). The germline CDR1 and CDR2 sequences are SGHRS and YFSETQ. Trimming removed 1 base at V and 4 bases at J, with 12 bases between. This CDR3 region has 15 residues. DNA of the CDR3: TGCGCCAGCAGCTTGTGGGACAACAATTACAATGAGCAGTTCTTC. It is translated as CASSLWDNNYNEQFF.

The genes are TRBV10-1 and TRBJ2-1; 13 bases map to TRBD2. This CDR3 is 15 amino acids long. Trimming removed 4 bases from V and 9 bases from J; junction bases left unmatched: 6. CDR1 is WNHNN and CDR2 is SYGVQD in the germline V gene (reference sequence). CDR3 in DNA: TGCGCCAGCAGTGCGACTAGCGGGGGGCGGCGTGAGCAGTTCTTC. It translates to CASSATSGGRREQFF.

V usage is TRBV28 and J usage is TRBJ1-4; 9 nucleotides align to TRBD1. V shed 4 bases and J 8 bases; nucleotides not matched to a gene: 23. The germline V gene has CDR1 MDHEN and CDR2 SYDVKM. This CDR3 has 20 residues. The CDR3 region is CASSSGVRQGDFGVWEKLFF. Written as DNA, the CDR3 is TGTGCCAGCAGTTCAGGGGTTCGACAGGGGGACTTTGGAGTCTGGGAAAAACTGTTTTTT.

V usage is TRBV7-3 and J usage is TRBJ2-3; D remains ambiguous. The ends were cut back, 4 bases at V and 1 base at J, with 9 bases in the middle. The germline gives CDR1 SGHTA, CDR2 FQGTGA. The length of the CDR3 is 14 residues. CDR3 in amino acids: CASSSPPRTDTQYF. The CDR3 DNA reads TGTGCCAGCAGCTCTCCTCCGCGCACAGATACGCAGTATTTT.

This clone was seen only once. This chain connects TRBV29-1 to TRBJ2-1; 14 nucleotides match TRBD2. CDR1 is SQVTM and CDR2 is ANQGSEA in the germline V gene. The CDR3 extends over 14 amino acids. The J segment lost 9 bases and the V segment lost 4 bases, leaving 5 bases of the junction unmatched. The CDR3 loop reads CSVAGLAGVGEQFF. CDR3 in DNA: TGCAGCGTTGCGGGACTAGCGGGAGTGGGTGAGCAGTTCTTC.

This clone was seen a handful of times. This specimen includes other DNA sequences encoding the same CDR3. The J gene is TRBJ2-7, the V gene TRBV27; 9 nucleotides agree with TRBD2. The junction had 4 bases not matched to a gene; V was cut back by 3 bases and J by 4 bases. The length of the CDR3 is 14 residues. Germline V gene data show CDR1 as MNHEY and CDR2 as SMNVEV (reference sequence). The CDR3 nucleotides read TGTGCCAGCAGTTTTGGCGGGGGGGCTTACGAGCAGTACTTC. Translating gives CASSFGGGAYEQYF.

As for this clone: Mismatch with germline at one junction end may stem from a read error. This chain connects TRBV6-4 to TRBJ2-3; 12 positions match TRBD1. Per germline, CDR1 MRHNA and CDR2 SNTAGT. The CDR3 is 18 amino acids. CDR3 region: CASSYSRGQGASTDTQYF. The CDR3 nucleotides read TGTGCCAGCAGTTACTCGAGGGGACAGGGGGCAAGTACAGATACGCAGTATTTT.

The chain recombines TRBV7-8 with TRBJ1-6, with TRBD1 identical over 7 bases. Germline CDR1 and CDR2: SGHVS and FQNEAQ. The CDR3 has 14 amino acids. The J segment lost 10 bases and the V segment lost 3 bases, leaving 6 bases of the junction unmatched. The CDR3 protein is CASSFPGTASPLHF. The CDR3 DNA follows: TGTGCCAGCAGCTTCCCCGGGACAGCCTCACCCCTCCACTTT.

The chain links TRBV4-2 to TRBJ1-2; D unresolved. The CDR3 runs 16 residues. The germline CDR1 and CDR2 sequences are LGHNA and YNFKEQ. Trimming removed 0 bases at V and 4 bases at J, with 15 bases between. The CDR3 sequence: CASSQDRFSAVYGYTF. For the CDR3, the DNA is TGTGCCAGCAGCCAAGATCGTTTTTCGGCAGTCTATGGCTACACCTTC.

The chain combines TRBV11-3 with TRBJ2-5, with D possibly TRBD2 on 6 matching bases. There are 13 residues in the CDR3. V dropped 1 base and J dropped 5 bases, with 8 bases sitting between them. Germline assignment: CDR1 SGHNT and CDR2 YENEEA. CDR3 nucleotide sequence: TGTGCCAGCAGCTTAGCGGGAGACGAGACCCAGTACTTC. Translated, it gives CASSLAGDETQYF.

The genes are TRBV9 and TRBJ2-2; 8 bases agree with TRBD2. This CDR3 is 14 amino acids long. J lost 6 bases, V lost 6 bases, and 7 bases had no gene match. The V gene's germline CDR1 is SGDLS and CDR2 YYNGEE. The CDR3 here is CASKAGAGSGELFF. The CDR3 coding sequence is TGTGCCAGCAAAGCGGGGGCTGGTTCCGGGGAGCTGTTTTTT.

The CDR3: CASRGGQGARETQYF. Written as DNA, the CDR3 is TGTGCCAGCAGGGGGGGACAGGGGGCGCGGGAGACCCAGTACTTC. The genes are TRBV2 and TRBJ2-5, with 12 bases that match TRBD1. Germline CDR1 reads SNHLY; CDR2 reads FYNNEI. The CDR3 has 15 residues. V was pared by 6 bases and J by 5 bases, with 7 bases of the junction left unmatched.

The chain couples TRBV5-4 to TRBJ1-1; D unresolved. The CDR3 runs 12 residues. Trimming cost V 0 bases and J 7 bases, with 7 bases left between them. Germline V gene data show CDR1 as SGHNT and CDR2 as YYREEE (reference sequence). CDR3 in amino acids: CASSLGLSEAFF. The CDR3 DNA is TGTGCCAGCAGCTTGGGTCTGAGTGAAGCTTTCTTT. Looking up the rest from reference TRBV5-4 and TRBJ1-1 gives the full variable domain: ETGVTQSPTHLIKTRGQQVTLRCSSQSGHNTVSWYQQALGQGPQFIFQYYREEENGRGNFPPRFSGLQFPNYSSELNVNALELDDSALYLCASSLGLSEAFFGQGTRLTVV.

The CDR3 nucleotides are TGTGCCAGCAGCTTGGATGGTCGGTCACCCCTCCACTTT. Amino acids: CASSLDGRSPLHF. V usage is TRBV7-3 and J usage is TRBJ1-6; the D is unclear. CDR3 length: 13 amino acids. The V end was cut by 3 bases, the J end by 10 bases, with 10 bases between. Germline CDR1 SGHTA, CDR2 FQGTGA.